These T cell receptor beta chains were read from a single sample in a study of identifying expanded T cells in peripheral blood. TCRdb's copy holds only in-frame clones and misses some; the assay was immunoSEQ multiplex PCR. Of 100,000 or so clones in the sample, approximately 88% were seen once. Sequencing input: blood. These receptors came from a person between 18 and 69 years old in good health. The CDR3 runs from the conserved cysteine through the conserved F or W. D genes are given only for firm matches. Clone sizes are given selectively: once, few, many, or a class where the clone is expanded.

CASSLVGDSRSYEQYF	TGTGCCAGCAGCTTAGTAGGGGACAGCCGTTCCTACGAGCAGTACTTC	TRBJ2-7	TRBV13	NA	TRBD1
CASSSPSGGAENIQYF	TGTGCCAGCAGTTCCCCTAGCGGGGGGGCCGAAAACATTCAGTACTTC	TRBJ2-4	TRBV28	NA	TRBD2
CASSEALRTQYF	TGTGCCAGCAGTGAAGCGCTCCGGACCCAGTACTTC	TRBJ2-5	TRBV2	few	NA
CASSVEEVGTGELFF	TGTGCCAGCAGCGTAGAAGAAGTGGGGACCGGGGAGCTGTTTTTT	TRBJ2-2	TRBV9	once	NA
CASSMTSNQPQHF	TGTGCCAGTAGTATGACGAGCAATCAGCCCCAGCATTTT	TRBJ1-5	TRBV19	NA	NA
CASSQVRDSSYEQYF	TGCGCCAGCAGCCAGGTCCGGGACAGCTCCTACGAGCAGTACTTC	TRBJ2-7	TRBV4-3	NA	TRBD1
CASSIDSGANTGELFF	TGTGCCAGTAGTATAGATAGCGGGGCGAACACCGGGGAGCTGTTTTTT	TRBJ2-2	TRBV19	NA	TRBD2
CASSPGGGPGNTIYF	TGTGCCAGCAGCCCAGGAGGGGGCCCTGGAAACACCATATATTTT	TRBJ1-3	TRBV7-9	NA	TRBD1
CASSLASRGGELFF	TGTGCCAGCAGCTTAGCTAGCCGTGGAGGGGAGCTGTTTTTT	TRBJ2-2	TRBV7-9	NA	NA
CASPGGNSYEQYF	TGTGCCAGCCCCGGGGGGAACTCCTACGAGCAGTACTTC	TRBJ2-7	TRBV6-1	NA	TRBD2
CASSLGGDGDLYGYTF	TGCGCCAGCAGCTTGGGCGGGGACGGGGATCTCTATGGCTACACCTTC	TRBJ1-2	TRBV5-1	NA	NA
CASSVEPGGQPQHF	TGTGCCAGCAGCGTCGAACCAGGGGGTCAGCCCCAGCATTTT	TRBJ1-5	TRBV9	NA	TRBD1
CASSDRASYEQYF	TGTGCCAGCAGCGATCGGGCTTCCTACGAGCAGTACTTC	TRBJ2-7	TRBV5-6	NA	NA
CASSENYGYTF	TGTGCCAGCAGTGAAAACTATGGCTACACCTTC	TRBJ1-2	TRBV6-5	NA	NA
CAISDWGYSNQPQHF	TGTGCCATCAGTGACTGGGGGTATAGCAATCAGCCCCAGCATTTT	TRBJ1-5	TRBV10-3	NA	NA
CASSLKLAGNQETQYF	TGTGCCAGCAGCTTGAAATTAGCGGGGAACCAAGAGACCCAGTACTTC	TRBJ2-5	TRBV5-4	few	TRBD2
CASSQVQAPYSNQPQHF	TGCGCCAGCAGCCAAGTCCAGGCCCCTTATAGCAATCAGCCCCAGCATTTT	TRBJ1-5	TRBV4-1	NA	NA
CASSFQQGRTGELFF	TGTGCCAGCAGCTTCCAACAGGGGAGAACCGGGGAGCTGTTTTTT	TRBJ2-2	TRBV7-8	NA	TRBD1
CASSSPSGRTQGGEQYF	TGTGCCAGCAGCTCCCCCTCGGGCAGGACTCAAGGAGGGGAGCAGTACTTC	TRBJ2-7	TRBV7-9	once	NA
CSVGLAGTQRGYNEQFF	TGCAGCGTTGGCCTAGCGGGGACTCAACGCGGCTACAATGAGCAGTTCTTC	TRBJ2-1	TRBV29-1	NA	TRBD2
CASSSSPGGRTGELFF	TGTGCCAGCAGCTCCTCTCCGGGGGGCCGGACCGGGGAGCTGTTTTTT	TRBJ2-2	TRBV7-6	NA	NA
CATSKDRSYEQYF	TGTGCCACCAGCAAGGACAGGTCCTACGAGCAGTACTTC	TRBJ2-7	TRBV15	once	TRBD1
CASSSRLGGTQYF	TGTGCCAGCAGCAGTCGGCTCGGGGGGACGCAGTATTTT	TRBJ2-3	TRBV27	NA	TRBD2
CASSLGYREGYGYTF	TGTGCCAGCAGCTTAGGATACAGGGAGGGCTATGGCTACACCTTC	TRBJ1-2	TRBV11-2	NA	NA
CATPGGANYGYTF	TGTGCCACCCCGGGGGGGGCTAACTATGGCTACACCTTC	TRBJ1-2	TRBV28	few	NA
CASSLWQGQANTGELFF	TGTGCCAGCAGTTTGTGGCAGGGTCAAGCGAACACCGGGGAGCTGTTTTTT	TRBJ2-2	TRBV27	NA	NA
CACIPGQVYTEAFF	TGTGCCTGTATTCCGGGACAGGTCTACACTGAAGCTTTCTTT	TRBJ1-1	TRBV28	NA	TRBD1
CASSRLAGGPGEQFF	TGTGCCAGTAGTCGACTAGCGGGGGGGCCAGGGGAGCAGTTCTTC	TRBJ2-1	TRBV19	NA	TRBD2
CASSSRGYQETQYF	TGCGCCAGCAGCTCTCGGGGGTACCAAGAGACCCAGTACTTC	TRBJ2-5	TRBV5-1	few	NA
CASSEETRGYSPLHF	TGTGCCAGCAGTGAAGAAACGCGAGGGTACTCACCCCTCCACTTT	TRBJ1-6	TRBV2	NA	NA
CASSLDQDIYEQYF	TGCGCCAGCAGCTTGGATCAGGATATCTACGAGCAGTACTTC	TRBJ2-7	TRBV5-1	NA	NA
CASSRQKMNTEAFF	TGTGCCAGCAGCCGACAGAAAATGAACACTGAAGCTTTCTTT	TRBJ1-1	TRBV6-5	NA	NA